This T cell receptor beta chain is drawn from a study of siplizumab effects on memory and regulatory T cells. Overall study results and limits: Greater diversity than memory cells seemed evident in naive T cells, which also appeared to be major alloresponse contributors. Proof of suppressive function in proliferating Tregs from siplizumab cultures was not established.

Assay: immunoSEQ multiplex PCR; the TCRdb copy retains only in-frame clones and omits some. The sample has about 110,000 clones; approximately 90% are singletons. In the case of this clone: What it binds is unknown.

The CDR3 is made up of 14 amino acids. Germline V gives CDR1 SGHRS, CDR2 YFSETQ. V was trimmed by 4 bases and J by 0 bases, leaving 8 bases between them. The TCR originated in a human donor in good health. This rearrangement joins TRBV5-1 to TRBJ1-3; no reliable D call. The source material was Tregs sorted from blood. Written as DNA, the CDR3 is TGCGCCAGCAGCGGGGAGGCCTCTGGAAACACCATATATTTT. Residues: CASSGEASGNTIYF.